The entry that follows covers one TCR beta chain sequence. Its antigen is as yet unknown. The table came from immunoSEQ multiplex PCR; TCRdb's copy has only in-frame clones and leaves some out. The sample records some 24,000 clones, 80% being singletons. The V gene lost 8 bases and the J gene lost 0 bases, with 8 bases spanning the gap. This CDR3 region has 12 residues. Per germline, CDR1 LNHNV and CDR2 YYDKDF (reference sequence). This sample is drawn from a study of PD-1 blockade in classical Hodgkin lymphoma. All patients experienced relapse after autologous stem cell transplantation, and brentuximab vedotin exposure was variable. Study findings and constraints: There remain no defined causes for the repertoire differences, which possibly reflect disease activity or prior therapy. Patients excluded were those beginning nivolumab under 1 year after ASCT. It was among complete responders that baseline diversity resembled that of newly diagnosed patients. CD4+ but not CD8+ TCR diversity rose significantly by C4D1.

The starting material was peripheral blood mononuclear cells (PBMCs), obtained at baseline. This receptor was obtained from a human donor with classical Hodgkin lymphoma. J is TRBJ2-7 and V is TRBV15; D ambiguous. CDR3 DNA: TGTGCCACCGGCCTTTCCTCCTACGAGCAGTACTTC. This gives the protein CATGLSSYEQYF.